Here is one T cell receptor (beta chain) with its context. The source of the sample is a study of blood T cell repertoires in COVID-19. Study overall: The study drew acute and convalescent COVID-19 samples from the United States, Italy and Spain. T cells, B-cell-depleted T cells, or PBMCs provided the cDNA or gDNA that served as material.

The CDR3 covers 19 residues. Trimming took 0 bases from V and 5 from J; bases not matched to a gene: 10. Looked up from germline, CDR1 is SGHRS and CDR2 is YFSETQ. Authors' methods: It was from reference gene primer amplification that nucleated cell counts were estimated. Clones were read by immunoSEQ multiplex PCR, and TCRdb kept only the in-frame ones, dropping some. V, J and clone size derive from that table, while D and trimming were established from the DNA sequence. The sample consists of about 200,000 clones, approximately 88% of them appearing once. The chain employs TRBV5-1 and TRBJ2-5, with TRBD2 matching 16 bases. The sequencing input was peripheral blood. This TCR was sampled from a man aged 60 to 69 who had recovered from COVID-19. CDR3 protein: CASSLEGLAGGLLRETQYF. The CDR3 nucleotides read TGCGCCAGCAGCTTGGAGGGACTAGCGGGGGGGCTGCTCCGGGAGACCCAGTACTTC.